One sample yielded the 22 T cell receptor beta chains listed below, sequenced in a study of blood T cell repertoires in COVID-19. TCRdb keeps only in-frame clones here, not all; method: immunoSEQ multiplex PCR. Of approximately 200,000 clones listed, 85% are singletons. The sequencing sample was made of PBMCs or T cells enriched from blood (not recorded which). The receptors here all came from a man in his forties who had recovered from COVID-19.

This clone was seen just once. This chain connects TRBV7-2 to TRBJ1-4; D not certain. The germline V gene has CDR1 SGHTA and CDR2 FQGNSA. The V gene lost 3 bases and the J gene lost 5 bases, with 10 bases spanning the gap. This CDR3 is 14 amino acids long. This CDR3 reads CASSFPGRNEKLFF. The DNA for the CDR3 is TGTGCCAGCAGCTTTCCCGGGAGGAATGAAAAACTGTTTTTT.

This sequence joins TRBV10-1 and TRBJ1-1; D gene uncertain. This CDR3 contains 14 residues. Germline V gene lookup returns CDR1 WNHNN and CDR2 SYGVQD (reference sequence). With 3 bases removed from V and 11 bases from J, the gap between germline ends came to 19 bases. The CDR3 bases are TGCGCCAGCAGTGATTCCGGGCCCCCCACGGGGGCTTTCTTT. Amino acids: CASSDSGPPTGAFF.

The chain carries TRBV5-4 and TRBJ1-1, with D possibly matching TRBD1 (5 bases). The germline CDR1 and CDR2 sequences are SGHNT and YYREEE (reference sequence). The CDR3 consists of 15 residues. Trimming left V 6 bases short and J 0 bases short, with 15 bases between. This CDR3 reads CASNPGQGMNTEAFF. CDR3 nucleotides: TGTGCCAGCAACCCCGGTCAGGGAATGAACACTGAAGCTTTCTTT.

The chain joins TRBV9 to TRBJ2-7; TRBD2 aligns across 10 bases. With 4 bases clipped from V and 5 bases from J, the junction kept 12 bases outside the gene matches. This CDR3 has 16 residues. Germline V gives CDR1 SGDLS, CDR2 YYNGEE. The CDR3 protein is CASSPILLAGRHEQYF. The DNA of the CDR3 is TGTGCCAGCAGCCCGATCCTACTAGCGGGACGTCACGAGCAGTACTTC. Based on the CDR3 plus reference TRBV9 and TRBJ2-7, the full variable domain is DSGVTQTPKHLITATGQRVTLRCSPRSGDLSVYWYQQSLDQGLQFLIQYYNGEERAKGNILERFSAQQFPDLHSELNLSSLELGDSALYFCASSPILLAGRHEQYFGPGTRLTVT.

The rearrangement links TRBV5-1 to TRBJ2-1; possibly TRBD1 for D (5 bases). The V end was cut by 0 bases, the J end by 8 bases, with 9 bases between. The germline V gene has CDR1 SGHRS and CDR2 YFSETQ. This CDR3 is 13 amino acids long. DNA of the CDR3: TGCGCCAGCAGCTTGGTAAGCAGGGATGAGCAGTTCTTC. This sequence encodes CASSLVSRDEQFF.

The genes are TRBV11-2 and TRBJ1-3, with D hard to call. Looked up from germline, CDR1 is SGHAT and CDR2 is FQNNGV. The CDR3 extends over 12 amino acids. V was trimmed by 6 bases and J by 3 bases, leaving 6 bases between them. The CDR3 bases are TGTGCCAGCAGTACTCGTGGAAACACCATATATTTT. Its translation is CASSTRGNTIYF.

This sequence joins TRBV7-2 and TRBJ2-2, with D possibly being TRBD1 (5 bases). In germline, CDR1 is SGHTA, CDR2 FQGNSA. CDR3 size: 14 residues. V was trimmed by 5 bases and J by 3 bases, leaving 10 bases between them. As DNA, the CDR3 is TGTGCCAGCAGCCAGGGATCTTACACCGGGGAGCTGTTTTTT. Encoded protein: CASSQGSYTGELFF.

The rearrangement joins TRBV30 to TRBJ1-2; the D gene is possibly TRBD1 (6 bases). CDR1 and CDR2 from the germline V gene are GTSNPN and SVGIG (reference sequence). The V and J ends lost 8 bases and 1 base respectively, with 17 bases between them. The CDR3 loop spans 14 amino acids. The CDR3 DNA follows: TGTGCCGCCTTCCCCAGGGGCTTTAACTATGGCTACACCTTC. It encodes CAAFPRGFNYGYTF.

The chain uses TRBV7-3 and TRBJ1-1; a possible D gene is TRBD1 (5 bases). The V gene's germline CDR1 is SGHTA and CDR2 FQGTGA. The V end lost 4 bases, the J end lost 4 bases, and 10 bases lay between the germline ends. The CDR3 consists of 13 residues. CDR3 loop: CASSSRDFTEAFF. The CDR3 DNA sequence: TGTGCCAGCAGCTCCAGGGACTTCACTGAAGCTTTCTTT.

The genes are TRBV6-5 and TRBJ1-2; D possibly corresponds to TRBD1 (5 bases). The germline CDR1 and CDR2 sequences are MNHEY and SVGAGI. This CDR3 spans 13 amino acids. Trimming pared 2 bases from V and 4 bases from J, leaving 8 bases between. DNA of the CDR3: TGTGCCAGCAGTTACGACAGTGTCTATGGCTACACCTTC. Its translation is CASSYDSVYGYTF.

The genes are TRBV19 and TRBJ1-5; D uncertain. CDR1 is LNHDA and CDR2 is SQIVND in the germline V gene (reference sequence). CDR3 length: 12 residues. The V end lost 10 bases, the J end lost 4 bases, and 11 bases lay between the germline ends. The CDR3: CATTRENQPQHF. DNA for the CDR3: TGTGCCACTACAAGGGAGAATCAGCCCCAGCATTTT.

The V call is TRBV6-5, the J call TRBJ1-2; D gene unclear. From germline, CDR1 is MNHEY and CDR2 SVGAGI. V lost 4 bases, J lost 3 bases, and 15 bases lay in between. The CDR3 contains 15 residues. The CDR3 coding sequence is TGTGCCAGCAGTTCTCTGGCCCGCGGCGACTATGGCTACACCTTC. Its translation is CASSSLARGDYGYTF.

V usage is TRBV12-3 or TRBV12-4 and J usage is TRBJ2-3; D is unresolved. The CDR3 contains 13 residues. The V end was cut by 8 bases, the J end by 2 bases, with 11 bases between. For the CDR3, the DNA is TGTGCCAGCGGCTTATTGGCCACAGATACGCAGTATTTT. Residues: CASGLLATDTQYF.

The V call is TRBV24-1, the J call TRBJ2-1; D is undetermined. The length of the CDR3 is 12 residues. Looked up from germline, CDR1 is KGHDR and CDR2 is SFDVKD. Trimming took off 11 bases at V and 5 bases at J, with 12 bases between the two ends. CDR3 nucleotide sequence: TGTGCCAGTGCCCCAGGAAACAATGAGCAGTTCTTC. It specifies CASAPGNNEQFF.

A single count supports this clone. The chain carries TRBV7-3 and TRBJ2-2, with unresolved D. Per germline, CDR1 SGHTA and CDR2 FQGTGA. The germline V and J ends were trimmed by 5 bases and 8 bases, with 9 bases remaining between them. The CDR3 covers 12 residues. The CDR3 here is CASSPLSGELFF. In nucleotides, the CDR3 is TGTGCCAGCAGCCCCCTATCTGGGGAGCTGTTTTTT.

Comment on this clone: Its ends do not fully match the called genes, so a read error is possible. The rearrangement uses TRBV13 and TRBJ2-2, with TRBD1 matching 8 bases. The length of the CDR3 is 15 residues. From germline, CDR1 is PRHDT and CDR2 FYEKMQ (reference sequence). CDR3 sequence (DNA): TGTGCCAGCAGCGTAGGGACAGGTTTCCGCGGGGAGCTGTTTTTT. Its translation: CASSVGTGFRGELFF.

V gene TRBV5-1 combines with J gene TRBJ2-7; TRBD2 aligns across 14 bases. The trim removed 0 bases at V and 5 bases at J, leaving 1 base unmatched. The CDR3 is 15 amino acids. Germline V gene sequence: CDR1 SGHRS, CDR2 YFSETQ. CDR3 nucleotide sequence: TGCGCCAGCAGCTTGGGGGGACTAGCGGGAGACGAGCAGTACTTC. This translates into CASSLGGLAGDEQYF.

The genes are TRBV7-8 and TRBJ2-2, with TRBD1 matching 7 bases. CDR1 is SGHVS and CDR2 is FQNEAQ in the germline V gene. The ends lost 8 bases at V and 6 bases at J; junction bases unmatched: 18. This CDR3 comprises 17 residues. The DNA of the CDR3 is TGTGCCAGCCGAAGGACCGCAGAGGGGGCTGTGGCCGGGGAGCTGTTTTTT. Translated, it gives CASRRTAEGAVAGELFF.

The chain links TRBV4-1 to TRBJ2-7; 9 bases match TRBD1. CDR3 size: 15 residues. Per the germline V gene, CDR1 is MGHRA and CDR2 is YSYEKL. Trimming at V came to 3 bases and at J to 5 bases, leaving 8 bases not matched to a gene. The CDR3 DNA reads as TGCGCCAGCAGCCATACGGGACAGGGCAATAACGAGCAGTACTTC. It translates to CASSHTGQGNNEQYF.

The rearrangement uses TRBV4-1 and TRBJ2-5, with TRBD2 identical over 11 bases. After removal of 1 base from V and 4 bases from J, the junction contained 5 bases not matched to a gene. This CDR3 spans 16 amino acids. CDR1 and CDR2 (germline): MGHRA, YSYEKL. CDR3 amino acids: CASSQVASGRLETQYF. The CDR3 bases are TGCGCCAGCAGCCAAGTAGCTAGCGGGAGGCTAGAGACCCAGTACTTC.

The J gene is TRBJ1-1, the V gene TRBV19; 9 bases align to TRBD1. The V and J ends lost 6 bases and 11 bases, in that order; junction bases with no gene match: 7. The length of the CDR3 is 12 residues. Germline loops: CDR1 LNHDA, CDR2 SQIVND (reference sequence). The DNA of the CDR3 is TGTGCCAGTAGAATCGGACAGGGGTGGGCTTTCTTT. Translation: CASRIGQGWAFF.

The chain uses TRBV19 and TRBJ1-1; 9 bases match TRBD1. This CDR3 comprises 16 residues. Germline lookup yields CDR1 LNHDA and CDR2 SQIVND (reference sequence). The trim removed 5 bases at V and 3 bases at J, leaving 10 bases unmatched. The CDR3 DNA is TGTGCCAGTAGTTCCCGACAGGGGGGGAAGGACACTGAAGCTTTCTTT. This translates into CASSSRQGGKDTEAFF. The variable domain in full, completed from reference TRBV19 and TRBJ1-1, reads DGGITQSPKYLFRKEGQNVTLSCEQNLNHDAMYWYRQDPGQGLRLIYYSQIVNDFQKGDIAEGYSVSREKKESFPLTVTSAQKNPTAFYLCASSSRQGGKDTEAFFGQGTRLTVV.